A selection of T cell receptor beta chains follows, all from one sample in a study of T-cell reconstitution after alpha-beta-depleted transplantation in children. TCRdb redid the calling of the PCR reads with MiXCR, one entry per CDR3 protein. The sample consists of around 370,000 distinct CDR3 sequences, about a tenth of them appearing once. The sample was PBMCs from the stem cell graft donor, taken from the stem cell graft. These receptors all stem from a human donor who donated a stem cell graft to a child with acute lymphoblastic leukemia. Each CDR3 is given with its conserved first and last residue. A D gene is named only where the DNA matches it firmly. The size field is filled for only some rows; it gives once, few, many or a size class.

V	D	size	length	J	CDR3	DNA
TRBV5-4	NA	many	14	TRBJ2-1	CASSLGNLRGEQFF	TGTGCCAGCAGCTTGGGAAACCTACGCGGTGAGCAGTTCTTC
TRBV7-8	NA	many	14	TRBJ2-7	CASSSWELSYEQYF	TGTGCCAGCAGCTCTTGGGAGCTCTCCTACGAGCAGTACTTC
TRBV11-2	NA	few	13	TRBJ2-1	CASSGGVYNEQFF	TGTGCCAGCAGCGGAGGGGTGTACAATGAGCAGTTCTTC
TRBV2	NA	NA	16	TRBJ2-3	CASSEAIAPGTDTQYF	TGTGCCAGCAGTGAAGCAATAGCCCCTGGCACAGATACGCAGTATTTT
TRBV5-1	NA	many	15	TRBJ1-1	CASSLESGRSTEAFF	TGCGCCAGCAGCTTGGAGTCGGGCAGGAGCACTGAAGCTTTCTTT
TRBV12-5	TRBD2	NA	15	TRBJ2-1	CASERDSTFYNEQFF	TGTGCTAGTGAGCGGGACTCCACTTTCTACAATGAGCAGTTCTTC
TRBV7-8	TRBD2	few	15	TRBJ2-3	CASSLSGRAIDTQYF	TGTGCCAGCAGCTTATCCGGGAGGGCCATAGATACGCAGTATTTT
TRBV28	NA	few	14	TRBJ1-5	CASNGAGRYQPQHF	TGTGCCAGCAATGGGGCCGGAAGGTATCAGCCCCAGCATTTT
TRBV29-1	TRBD2	many	15	TRBJ2-5	CSVEGGGGRGETQYF	TGCAGCGTTGAAGGTGGCGGCGGGAGAGGGGAGACCCAGTACTTC
TRBV5-5	NA	few	14	TRBJ2-3	CASSLWDSTDTQYF	TGTGCCAGCAGCTTGTGGGACAGCACAGATACGCAGTATTTT
TRBV6-2/TRBV6-3	TRBD1	NA	13	TRBJ1-2	CASRRQGARGYTF	TGTGCCAGCAGGCGACAGGGGGCGAGGGGCTACACCTTC
TRBV20-1	TRBD2	NA	18	TRBJ2-2	CCAGTGPSGRANTGELFF	TGCTGTGCTGGAACCGGGCCTAGCGGGAGGGCGAACACCGGGGAGCTGTTTTTT
TRBV5-1	NA	many	14	TRBJ1-5	CASSLQGGNQPQHF	TGTGCCAGCAGTCTCCAAGGAGGCAATCAGCCCCAGCATTTT
TRBV2	TRBD2	few	16	TRBJ2-1	CASSEGAASGKDEQFF	TGTGCCAGCAGTGAAGGGGCGGCTAGCGGTAAAGATGAGCAGTTCTTC
TRBV6-1	TRBD2	many	16	TRBJ2-3	CASSEAIAGGADTQYF	TGTGCCAGCAGTGAAGCAATCGCGGGGGGTGCAGATACGCAGTATTTT
TRBV10-3	TRBD1	few	17	TRBJ1-2	CAISGRGQTIANYGYTF	TGTGCCATCAGTGGTAGGGGACAGACGATAGCTAACTATGGCTACACCTTC
TRBV3-1	TRBD2	few	16	TRBJ2-7	CASSGPSGRFSYEQYF	TGTGCCAGCAGCGGCCCTAGCGGGAGATTTTCCTACGAGCAGTACTTC
TRBV2	TRBD2	NA	10	TRBJ2-7	CATGLAVQYF	TGTGCCACCGGACTAGCGGTGCAGTACTTC
TRBV12-3/TRBV12-4	NA	NA	15	TRBJ2-1	CASGQGAVSSGEQFF	TGTGCCAGCGGTCAGGGAGCAGTGTCGTCCGGTGAGCAGTTCTTC
TRBV7-2	TRBD2	many	15	TRBJ2-7	CASSLGTSGRGEQYF	TGTGCCAGCAGCTTAGGGACTAGCGGGAGGGGAGAGCAGTACTTC
TRBV7-2	TRBD2	NA	14	TRBJ2-5	CASSFSGTEEAQYF	TGTGCCAGCAGCTTTAGCGGGACCGAGGAGGCCCAGTACTTC
TRBV7-2	NA	many	13	TRBJ2-3	CASSLQRGDTQYF	TGTGCCAGCAGCTTACAAAGGGGAGATACGCAGTATTTT
TRBV12-3/TRBV12-4	TRBD1	NA	14	TRBJ2-5	CASSFRQGEETQYF	TGTGCCAGCAGTTTTCGACAGGGGGAAGAGACCCAGTACTTC
TRBV18	TRBD1	NA	15	TRBJ1-1	CASSLLRDRNTEAFF	TGTGCCAGCTCATTACTCCGGGACAGGAACACTGAAGCTTTCTTT
TRBV14	TRBD1	few	15	TRBJ2-3	CASSHRTGGTDTQYF	TGTGCCAGCAGCCACAGGACAGGGGGCACAGATACGCAGTATTTT
TRBV29-1	TRBD1	many	12	TRBJ2-1	CSVERPGGEQFF	TGCAGCGTTGAAAGGCCAGGGGGCGAGCAGTTCTTC
TRBV4-2	TRBD2	NA	18	TRBJ2-2	CASSQLPGGGFNTGELFF	TGTGCCAGCAGCCAACTCCCGGGGGGGGGTTTTAACACCGGGGAGCTGTTTTTT
TRBV7-3	TRBD2	many	16	TRBJ2-1	CANSFETSGSYNEQFF	TGTGCCAACAGCTTCGAGACTAGCGGGAGTTACAATGAGCAGTTCTTC